The 29 T cell receptor beta chains listed next were all sequenced from one sample in a study of OX40 agonist ivuxolimab in advanced cancers. Assay: immunoSEQ multiplex PCR; the TCRdb copy retains only in-frame clones and omits some. The sample lists over 45,000 clones, around 83% seen once, with roughly a tenth in the top ten. Sequenced material: CD4+ or CD8+ T cells sorted from blood, taken in a trial of the OX40 agonist ivuxolimab. These receptors were obtained from an adult with an advanced solid tumor such as melanoma, head and neck, liver or kidney cancer.

The chain carries TRBV6-6 and TRBJ2-5; D is ambiguous. The V and J ends lost 6 bases and 3 bases respectively, with 5 bases between them. Germline CDR1 MNHNY, CDR2 SVGAGI (reference sequence). The CDR3 totals 11 residues. CDR3 protein: CASSPEETQYF. Written as DNA, the CDR3 is TGTGCCAGCAGCCCGGAAGAGACCCAGTACTTC.

V is TRBV19 and J is TRBJ2-3; TRBD2 might be the D (5 bases). The germline gives CDR1 LNHDA, CDR2 SQIVND (reference sequence). The CDR3 extends over 15 amino acids. V was clipped by 1 base and J by 5 bases, with 13 bases between them. DNA for the CDR3: TGTGCCAGTAGTATAGTACGAGTGGGAGAAGATACGCAGTATTTT. It encodes CASSIVRVGEDTQYF.

The V and J genes are TRBV15 and TRBJ2-2, with unresolved D. Germline CDR1 is LNHNV and CDR2 is YYDKDF (reference sequence). V was trimmed by 1 base and J by 6 bases, leaving 6 bases between them. This CDR3 contains 13 residues. CDR3 coding DNA: TGTGCCACCAGCAGAGGGGTGTCCGGGGAGCTGTTTTTT. It yields the protein CATSRGVSGELFF.

The chain couples TRBV10-3 to TRBJ2-3; TRBD2 aligns across 11 bases. The CDR3 has 16 amino acids. In germline, CDR1 is ENHRY, CDR2 SYGVKD. V lost 5 bases to trimming and J lost 4 bases; unmatched junction nucleotides: 8. CDR3 region: CAISRGTSGTADTQYF. The CDR3 DNA follows: TGTGCCATCAGTAGAGGGACTAGCGGCACTGCAGATACGCAGTATTTT.

CDR3 sequence (DNA): TGTGCCAGCAGCTTAGGGGTGACTGCCGACGTATCTGGAAACACCATATATTTT. Protein: CASSLGVTADVSGNTIYF. This chain joins TRBV7-9 and TRBJ1-3; D is unclear. This CDR3 has 18 residues. The V gene lost 1 base and the J gene lost 1 base, with 17 bases spanning the gap. Germline CDR1 is SEHNR and CDR2 is FQNEAQ (reference sequence).

The chain employs TRBV28 and TRBJ1-2; D not certain. The germline V and J ends were trimmed by 5 bases and 7 bases, with 11 bases remaining between them. The germline V gene has CDR1 MDHEN and CDR2 SYDVKM. CDR3 length: 12 amino acids. DNA for the CDR3: TGTGCCAGCAGTGTCGGGAGTCTTGGCTACACCTTC. Protein sequence: CASSVGSLGYTF.

The V and J genes are TRBV15 and TRBJ2-7, with TRBD2 as a possible D gene (6 bases). Germline assignment: CDR1 LNHNV and CDR2 YYDKDF (reference sequence). The CDR3 is made up of 13 amino acids. V was cut by 6 bases and J by 7 bases, with 16 bases left in between. The CDR3 DNA sequence: TGTGCCACCAGTAACAATGCCGGGGGAGAGCAGTACTTC. Its protein product is CATSNNAGGEQYF.

The chain employs TRBV6-1 and TRBJ1-4; TRBD1 might be the D (6 bases). Trimming took off 6 bases at V and 0 bases at J, with 11 bases between the two ends. Germline loops: CDR1 MNHNS, CDR2 SASEGT. The CDR3 sequence is 15 residues long. The CDR3 region has the DNA TGTGCCAGCAGGGGGGACACTTCAACTAATGAAAAACTGTTTTTT. It translates to CASRGDTSTNEKLFF.

Only one count was recorded for this clone. The chain carries TRBV19 and TRBJ1-2; tentatively, D is TRBD1 (5 bases). V shed 6 bases and J shed 5 bases, with 19 bases lying between them. The germline CDR1 and CDR2 sequences are LNHDA and SQIVND (reference sequence). The CDR3 length is 15 residues. This chain's CDR3 is CASSRGADGVYGYTF. The CDR3 DNA reads as TGTGCCAGTAGCCGTGGGGCGGATGGGGTTTATGGCTACACCTTC.

This clone was detected only a few times. This chain connects TRBV4-1 to TRBJ2-1, with D perhaps matching TRBD1 (5 bases). CDR1 is MGHRA, CDR2 YSYEKL, per germline. The length of the CDR3 is 17 residues. The V and J ends lost 6 bases and 9 bases respectively, with 27 bases between them. The CDR3 is CASSYGWGREHNSEQFF. The CDR3 region has the DNA TGCGCCAGCAGTTATGGTTGGGGCAGGGAACACAATAGTGAGCAGTTCTTC.

The chain links TRBV5-4 to TRBJ1-2; D remains unclear. The CDR3 is made up of 14 amino acids. Trimming left V 3 bases short and J 2 bases short, with 11 bases between. The germline V gene encodes CDR1 SGHNT and CDR2 YYREEE (reference sequence). The CDR3 loop reads CASSSWTGNYGYTF. The CDR3, as DNA: TGTGCCAGCAGCTCATGGACGGGCAACTATGGCTACACCTTC.

Regarding this clone: The junction shows a germline mismatch at one end, possibly a read error. The chain recombines TRBV7-7 with TRBJ2-5; TRBD1 might be the D (5 bases). The CDR3 runs to 13 residues. Germline CDR1 and CDR2: SSHAT and FNYEAQ (reference sequence). The CDR3 loop reads CASSTDRQETQYF. DNA for the CDR3: TGTGCTAGCAGCACTGACAGACAAGAGACCCAGTACTTC.

The rearrangement links TRBV29-1 to TRBJ2-2; 13 bases map to TRBD2. The germline gives CDR1 SQVTM, CDR2 ANQGSEA. The CDR3 has 14 amino acids. V trimming: 6 bases; J trimming: 4 bases; junction bases outside the gene matches: 2. CDR3 nucleotide sequence: TGCAGCGTGGGACTAGCGGGGAGCACCGGGGAGCTGTTTTTT. This codes for CSVGLAGSTGELFF.

The CDR3 here is CASSFGTSTEGETQYF. The DNA for the CDR3 is TGCGCCAGCAGCTTCGGGACTAGCACCGAAGGTGAGACCCAGTACTTC. This chain connects TRBV5-1 to TRBJ2-5, with 9 nucleotides matching TRBD2. Germline V gene lookup returns CDR1 SGHRS and CDR2 YFSETQ. The J segment lost 5 bases and the V segment lost 2 bases, leaving 10 bases of the junction unmatched. This CDR3 contains 16 residues.

The table lists this clone with a few counts. This sequence joins TRBV5-1 and TRBJ2-7; 12 nucleotides align to TRBD1. The CDR3 covers 14 residues. CDR1 and CDR2 (germline): SGHRS, YFSETQ. V lost 4 bases, J lost 7 bases, and 6 bases stayed unmatched. CDR3 residues: CASSTGQGAGEQYF. CDR3 nucleotides: TGCGCCAGCAGCACGGGACAGGGGGCTGGTGAGCAGTACTTC.

The chain couples TRBV7-9 to TRBJ2-2; D remains ambiguous. This CDR3 is 15 amino acids long. Trimming removed 4 bases at V and 7 bases at J, with 16 bases between. From germline, CDR1 is SEHNR and CDR2 FQNEAQ (reference sequence). The CDR3 DNA is TGTGCCAGCAGCTCTGGGATGTCGATGTTCGGGGAGCTGTTTTTT. It is translated as CASSSGMSMFGELFF.

CDR3 DNA sequence: TGTGCCAGCAGGACCTCAACGGGGGGGCGCGGCTACACCTTC. Its protein product is CASRTSTGGRGYTF. This chain connects TRBV28 to TRBJ1-2; D may be TRBD1 (6 bases). Per the germline V gene, CDR1 is MDHEN and CDR2 is SYDVKM. V was cut by 6 bases and J by 8 bases, with 19 bases left in between. The CDR3 extends over 14 amino acids.

The chain links TRBV10-3 to TRBJ2-6; D ambiguous. This CDR3 has 17 residues. Germline CDR1 is ENHRY and CDR2 is SYGVKD. V lost 6 bases to trimming and J lost 0 bases, with 15 bases between them. This CDR3 is CAISPPRRSSGANVLTF. The CDR3 DNA is TGTGCCATCAGCCCACCCCGACGGAGCTCTGGGGCCAACGTCCTGACTTTC.

This clone was counted between two and nine times. The V call is TRBV20-1, the J call TRBJ1-5, with no clear D. This CDR3 comprises 11 residues. V shed 3 bases and J shed 0 bases, with 0 bases lying between them. CDR1 and CDR2 from the germline V gene are DFQATT and SNEGSKA (reference sequence). The CDR3 DNA sequence: TGCAGTGCTAGTAGCAATCAGCCCCAGCATTTT. Translated, it gives CSASSNQPQHF.

The gene calls are TRBV10-3 and TRBJ2-2; D is undetermined. V shed 0 bases and J shed 2 bases, with 7 bases lying between them. Germline CDR1 is ENHRY and CDR2 is SYGVKD. The CDR3 has 15 residues. CDR3 protein: CAISESGQNTGELFF. DNA of the CDR3: TGTGCCATCAGTGAGTCAGGGCAAAACACCGGGGAGCTGTTTTTT.

The V and J genes are TRBV6-1 and TRBJ1-5; a weak D match, TRBD1 (5 bases). V gave up 3 bases and J gave up 2 bases, with 8 bases separating them. Germline CDR1 is MNHNS and CDR2 is SASEGT. This CDR3 is built from 14 residues. The CDR3 DNA reads as TGTGCCAGCAGTGACATACAGGGCAATCAGCCCCAGCATTTT. Translation: CASSDIQGNQPQHF.

The chain is built from TRBV9 and TRBJ2-1; D is unclear. Trimming left V 4 bases short and J 7 bases short, with 15 bases between. Looked up from germline, CDR1 is SGDLS and CDR2 is YYNGEE. The CDR3 runs to 14 residues. The CDR3 here is CASSSVASGNEQFF. As DNA, the CDR3 is TGTGCCAGCAGCTCAGTAGCTTCCGGGAATGAGCAGTTCTTC.

The rearrangement joins TRBV5-1 to TRBJ2-2, with a possible D match to TRBD1 (6 bases). This CDR3 has 15 amino acids. Trimming shortened V by 4 bases and J by 6 bases, and 16 bases separated the two germline ends. Germline loops: CDR1 SGHRS, CDR2 YFSETQ. CDR3 sequence reads: CASSPDAGTSGELFF. In DNA form, the CDR3 reads TGCGCCAGCAGCCCCGACGCCGGGACATCCGGGGAGCTGTTTTTT.

The chain links TRBV2 to TRBJ2-4, with D hard to call. The CDR3 runs to 16 residues. CDR1 is SNHLY and CDR2 is FYNNEI in the germline V gene. The ends were cut back, 7 bases at V and 0 bases at J, with 16 bases in the middle. DNA for the CDR3: TGTGCCAGCAACTTGGGCCCACCCCGAGCCAAAAACATTCAGTACTTC. It is translated as CASNLGPPRAKNIQYF.

The chain combines TRBV19 with TRBJ1-5; TRBD1 matches 12 bases. The CDR3 consists of 18 residues. The germline V gene has CDR1 LNHDA and CDR2 SQIVND (reference sequence). V was clipped by 7 bases and J by 3 bases; unmatched bases: 13. CDR3 residues: CASTHNPRDRGPNQPQHF. The CDR3 bases are TGTGCCAGTACCCATAACCCCCGGGACAGGGGGCCCAATCAGCCCCAGCATTTT.

The chain carries TRBV2 and TRBJ1-1, with a weak D call TRBD1 (5 bases). V gave up 7 bases and J gave up 1 base, with 13 bases separating them. From germline, CDR1 is SNHLY and CDR2 FYNNEI. The CDR3 is 14 residues long. Here the CDR3 reads CASNYGGTNTEAFF. CDR3 bases: TGTGCCAGCAACTACGGGGGAACGAACACTGAAGCTTTCTTT.

The chain uses TRBV11-2 and TRBJ2-5; 9 bases map to TRBD1. Germline trimming cut 5 bases from V and 2 bases from J; bases unmatched to any gene: 6. Germline CDR1 and CDR2: SGHAT and FQNNGV. CDR3 length: 15 residues. The CDR3 sequence: CASSPGTGRQETQYF. The DNA for the CDR3 is TGTGCCAGCAGCCCCGGGACAGGGAGGCAAGAGACCCAGTACTTC.

This clone was counted a few times. The chain carries TRBV11-3 and TRBJ2-7; tentative D call: TRBD2 (6 bases). CDR1 and CDR2 from the germline V gene are SGHNT and YENEEA. V was shortened by 2 bases and J by 4 bases, with 12 bases between the two germline ends. The length of the CDR3 is 14 residues. The CDR3 DNA follows: TGTGCCAGCAGCTTACACGGGAGTGGTTACGAGCAGTACTTC. Its translation: CASSLHGSGYEQYF. The full variable domain, completed using reference TRBV11-3 and TRBJ2-7, is EAGVVQSPRYKIIEKKQPVAFWCNPISGHNTLYWYLQNLGQGPELLIRYENEEAVDDSQLPKDRFSAERLKGVDSTLKIQPAELGDSAVYLCASSLHGSGYEQYFGPGTRLTVT.

The chain has TRBV2 and TRBJ2-7; weak D call: TRBD2 (6 bases). Trimming stripped 7 bases from V and 7 bases from J, with 20 bases between. Germline CDR1 and CDR2: SNHLY and FYNNEI. The CDR3 covers 14 residues. CDR3 nucleotide sequence: TGTGCCAGCATTTTTCTGCGGGCCGGAGGGGAGCAGTACTTC. It translates to CASIFLRAGGEQYF.